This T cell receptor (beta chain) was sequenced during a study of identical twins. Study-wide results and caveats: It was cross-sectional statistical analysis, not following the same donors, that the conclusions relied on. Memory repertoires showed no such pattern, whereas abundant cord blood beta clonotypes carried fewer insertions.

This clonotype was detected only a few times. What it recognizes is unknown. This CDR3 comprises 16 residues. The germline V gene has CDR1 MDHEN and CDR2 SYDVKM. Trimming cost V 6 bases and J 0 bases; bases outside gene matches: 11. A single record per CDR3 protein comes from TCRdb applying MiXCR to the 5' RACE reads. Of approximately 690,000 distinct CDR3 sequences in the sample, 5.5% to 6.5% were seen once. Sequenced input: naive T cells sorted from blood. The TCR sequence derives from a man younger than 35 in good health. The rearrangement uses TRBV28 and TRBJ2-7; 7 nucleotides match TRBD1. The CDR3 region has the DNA TGTGCCAGCAGCCCCACCCCGACAGGGTACTCCTACGAGCAGTACGTC. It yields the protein CASSPTPTGYSYEQYV.